This TCR beta chain was sequenced for a study of T cells in Graves' hyperthyroidism and ophthalmopathy. Amplified regions were TCR beta CDR3 sequences from RNA transcripts. The HTBI primer set drove a first-round RT-PCR of the TCR CDR3. TCRdb reprocessed the multiplex PCR reads via MiXCR and lists one record per CDR3 protein. The sample carries about 52,000 distinct CDR3 sequences, 48% recorded once. Material for sequencing was blood. This TCR was sampled from a woman aged 45-59 years with Graves' ophthalmopathy.

The CDR3 bases are TGCGCCAGCAGCTTGTCTGGGGGGGGGGGTAATGAGCAGTTCTTC. Protein product: CASSLSGGGGNEQFF. The genes are TRBV5-1 and TRBJ2-1; 7 nucleotides align to TRBD2. The CDR3 is 15 amino acids. After removal of 1 base from V and 7 bases from J, the junction contained 8 bases not matched to a gene. Looked up from germline, CDR1 is SGHRS and CDR2 is YFSETQ. The variable domain in full, completed from reference TRBV5-1 and TRBJ2-1, reads KAGVTQTPRYLIKTRGQQVTLSCSPISGHRSVSWYQQTPGQGLQFLFEYFSETQRNKGNFPGRFSGRQFSNSRSEMNVSTLELGDSALYLCASSLSGGGGNEQFFGPGTRLTVL.